This T cell receptor beta chain is drawn from a study of siplizumab effects on memory and regulatory T cells. This clone has just one count. The antigen remains undetermined. General study findings and limits: Few alloreactive clones mapped to unstimulated subsets. Mappable alloreactive CD4+ clones averaged about 74% Treg-derived with siplizumab versus approximately 25% in controls.

Some 100,000 TCR templates were measured in each sample. Data came from immunoSEQ multiplex PCR; TCRdb stores just in-frame clones and leaves some out. The table lists 90,000 to 150,000 clones, around 93% of them singletons. The sequence was collected from a human donor in good health. Sequenced input: non-Treg CD4+ T cells sorted from blood.

The CDR3 DNA follows: TGCGCCAGCAGCTTGGAATATTCGGGGGTAGGTGAAGCTTTCTTT. Translation gives CASSLEYSGVGEAFF. V usage is TRBV5-1 and J usage is TRBJ1-1, with TRBD1 as a possible D gene (5 bases). The length of the CDR3 is 15 residues. Trimming took off 0 bases at V and 7 bases at J, with 16 bases between the two ends. Per the germline V gene, CDR1 is SGHRS and CDR2 is YFSETQ.